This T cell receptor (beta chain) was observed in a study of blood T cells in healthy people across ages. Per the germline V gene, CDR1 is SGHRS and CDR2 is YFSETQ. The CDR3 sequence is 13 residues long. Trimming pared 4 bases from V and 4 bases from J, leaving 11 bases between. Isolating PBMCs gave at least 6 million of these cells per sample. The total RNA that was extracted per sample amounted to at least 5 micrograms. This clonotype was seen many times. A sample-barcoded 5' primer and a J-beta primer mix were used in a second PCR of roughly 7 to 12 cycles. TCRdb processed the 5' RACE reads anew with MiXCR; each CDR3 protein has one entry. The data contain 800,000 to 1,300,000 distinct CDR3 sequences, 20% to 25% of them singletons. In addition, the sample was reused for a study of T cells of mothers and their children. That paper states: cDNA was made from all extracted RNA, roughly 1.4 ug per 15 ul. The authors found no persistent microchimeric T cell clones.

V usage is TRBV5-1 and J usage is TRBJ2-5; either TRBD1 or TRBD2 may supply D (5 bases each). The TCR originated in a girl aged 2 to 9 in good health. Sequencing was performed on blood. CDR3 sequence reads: CASSPGGPETQYF. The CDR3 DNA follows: TGCGCCAGCAGCCCTGGGGGTCCAGAGACCCAGTACTTC.